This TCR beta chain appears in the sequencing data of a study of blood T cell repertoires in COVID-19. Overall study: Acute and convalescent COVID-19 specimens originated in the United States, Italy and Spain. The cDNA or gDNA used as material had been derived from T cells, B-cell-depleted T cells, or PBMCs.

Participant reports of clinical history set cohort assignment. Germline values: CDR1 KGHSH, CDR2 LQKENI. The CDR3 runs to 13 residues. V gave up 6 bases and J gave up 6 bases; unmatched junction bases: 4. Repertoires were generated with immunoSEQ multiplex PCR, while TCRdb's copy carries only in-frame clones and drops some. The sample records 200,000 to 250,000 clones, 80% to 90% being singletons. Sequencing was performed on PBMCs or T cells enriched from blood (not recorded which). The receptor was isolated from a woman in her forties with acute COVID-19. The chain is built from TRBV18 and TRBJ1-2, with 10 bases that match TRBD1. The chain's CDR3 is CASSRQGADGYTF. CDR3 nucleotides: TGTGCCAGCTCGCGACAGGGGGCGGATGGCTACACCTTC.